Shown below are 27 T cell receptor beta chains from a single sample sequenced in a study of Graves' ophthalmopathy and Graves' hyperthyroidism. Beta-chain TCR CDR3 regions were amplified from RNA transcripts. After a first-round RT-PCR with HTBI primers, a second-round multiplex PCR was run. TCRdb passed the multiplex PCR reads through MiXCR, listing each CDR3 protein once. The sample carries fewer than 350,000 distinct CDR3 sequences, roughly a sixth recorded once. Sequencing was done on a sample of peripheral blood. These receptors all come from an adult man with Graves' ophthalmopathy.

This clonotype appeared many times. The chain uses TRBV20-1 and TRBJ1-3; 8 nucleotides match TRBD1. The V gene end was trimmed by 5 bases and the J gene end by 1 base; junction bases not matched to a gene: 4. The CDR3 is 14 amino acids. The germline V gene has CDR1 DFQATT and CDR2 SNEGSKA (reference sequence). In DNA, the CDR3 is TGCAGTGCTCAGGACAGGGTGTCTGGAAACACCATATATTTT. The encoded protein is CSAQDRVSGNTIYF.

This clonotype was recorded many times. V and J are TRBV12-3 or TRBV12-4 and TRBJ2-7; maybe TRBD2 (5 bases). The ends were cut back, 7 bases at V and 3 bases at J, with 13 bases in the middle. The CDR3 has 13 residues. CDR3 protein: CASTRTEYYEQYF. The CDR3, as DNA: TGTGCCAGCACCCGGACTGAGTACTACGAGCAGTACTTC.

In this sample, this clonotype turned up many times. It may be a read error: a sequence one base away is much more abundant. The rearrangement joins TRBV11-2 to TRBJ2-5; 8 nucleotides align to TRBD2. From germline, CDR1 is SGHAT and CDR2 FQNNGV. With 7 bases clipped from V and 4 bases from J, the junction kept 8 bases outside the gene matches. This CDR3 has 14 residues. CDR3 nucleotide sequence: TGTGCCAGCAACGTGTTGACTAGCGTAGAGACCCAGTACTTC. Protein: CASNVLTSVETQYF.

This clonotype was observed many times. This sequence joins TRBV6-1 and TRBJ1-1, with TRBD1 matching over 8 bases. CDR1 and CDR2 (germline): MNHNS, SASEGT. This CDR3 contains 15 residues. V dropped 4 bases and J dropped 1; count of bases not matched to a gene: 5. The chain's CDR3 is CASSAGQGTNTEAFF. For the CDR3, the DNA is TGTGCCAGCAGTGCCGGACAGGGTACGAACACTGAAGCTTTCTTT.

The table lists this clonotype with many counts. CDR3 residues: CSARDDSGYEQYF. The CDR3 DNA sequence: TGCAGTGCTAGAGACGACAGCGGGTACGAGCAGTACTTC. V usage is TRBV20-1 and J usage is TRBJ2-7; perhaps TRBD2 as D (6 bases). Trimming stripped 0 bases from V and 4 bases from J, with 10 bases between. CDR1 is DFQATT, CDR2 SNEGSKA, per germline (reference sequence). The CDR3 is 13 amino acids.

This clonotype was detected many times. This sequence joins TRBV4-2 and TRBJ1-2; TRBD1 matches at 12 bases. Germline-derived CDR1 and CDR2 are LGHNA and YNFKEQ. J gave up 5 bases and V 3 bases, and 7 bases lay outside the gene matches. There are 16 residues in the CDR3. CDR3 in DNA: TGTGCCAGCAGCCAGCCGGGACAGGGGGCGACTTATGGCTACACCTTC. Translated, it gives CASSQPGQGATYGYTF.

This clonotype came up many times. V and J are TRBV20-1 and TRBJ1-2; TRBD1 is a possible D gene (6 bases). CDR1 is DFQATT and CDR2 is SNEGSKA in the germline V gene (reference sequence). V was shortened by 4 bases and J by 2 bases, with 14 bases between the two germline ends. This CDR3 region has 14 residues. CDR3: CSATLDSTNYGYTF. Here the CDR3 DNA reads TGCAGTGCTACCTTGGACAGCACAAACTATGGCTACACCTTC.

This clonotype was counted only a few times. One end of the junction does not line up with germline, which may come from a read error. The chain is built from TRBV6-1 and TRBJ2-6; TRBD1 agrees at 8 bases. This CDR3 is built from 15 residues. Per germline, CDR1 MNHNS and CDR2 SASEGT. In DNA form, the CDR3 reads TGTGTCAGCAGCATGGACAGGGCTGGGGCCAACGTCCTGACTTTC. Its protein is CVSSMDRAGANVLTF.

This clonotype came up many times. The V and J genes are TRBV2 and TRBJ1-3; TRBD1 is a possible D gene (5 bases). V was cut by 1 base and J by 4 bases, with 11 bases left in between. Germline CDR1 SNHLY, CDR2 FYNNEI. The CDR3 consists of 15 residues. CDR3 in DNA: TGTGCCAGCAGTGAAGGCGCAGGGCACGGAAACACCATATATTTT. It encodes CASSEGAGHGNTIYF.

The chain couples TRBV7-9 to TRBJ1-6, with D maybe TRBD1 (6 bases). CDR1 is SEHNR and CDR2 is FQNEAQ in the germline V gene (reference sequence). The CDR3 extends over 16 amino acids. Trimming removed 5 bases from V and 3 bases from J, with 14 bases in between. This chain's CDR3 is CASSGGHGIYNSPLHF. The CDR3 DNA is TGTGCCAGCAGCGGGGGACATGGGATCTATAATTCACCCCTCCACTTT.

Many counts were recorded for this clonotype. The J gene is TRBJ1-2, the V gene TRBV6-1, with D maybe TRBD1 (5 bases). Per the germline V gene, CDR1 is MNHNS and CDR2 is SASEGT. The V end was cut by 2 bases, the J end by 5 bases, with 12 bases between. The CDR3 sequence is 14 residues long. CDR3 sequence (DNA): TGTGCCAGCAGTGAACTTGGGCAGGGTTATGGCTACACCTTC. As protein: CASSELGQGYGYTF.

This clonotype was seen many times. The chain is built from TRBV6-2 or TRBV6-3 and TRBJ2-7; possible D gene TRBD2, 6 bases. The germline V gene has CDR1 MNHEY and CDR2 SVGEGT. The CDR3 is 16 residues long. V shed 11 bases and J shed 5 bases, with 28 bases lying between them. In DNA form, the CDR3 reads TGTGCCGCTGAGAGGAGGGACGGAGGAGTATCAAACGAGCAGTACTTC. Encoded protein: CAAERRDGGVSNEQYF.

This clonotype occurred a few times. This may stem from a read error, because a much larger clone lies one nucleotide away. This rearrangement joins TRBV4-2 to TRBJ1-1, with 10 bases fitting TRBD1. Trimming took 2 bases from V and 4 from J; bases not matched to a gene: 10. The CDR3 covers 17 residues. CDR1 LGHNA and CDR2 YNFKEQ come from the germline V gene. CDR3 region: CASSQLGQGPLITEAFF. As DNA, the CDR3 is TGTGCCAGCAGCCAACTGGGACAGGGGCCTTTGATCACTGAAGCTTTCTTT.

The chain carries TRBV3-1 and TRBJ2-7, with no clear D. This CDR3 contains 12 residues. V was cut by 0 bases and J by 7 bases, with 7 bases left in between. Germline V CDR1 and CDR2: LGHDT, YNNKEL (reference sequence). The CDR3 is CASSQDVQEQYF. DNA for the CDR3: TGTGCCAGCAGCCAAGATGTGCAGGAGCAGTACTTC.

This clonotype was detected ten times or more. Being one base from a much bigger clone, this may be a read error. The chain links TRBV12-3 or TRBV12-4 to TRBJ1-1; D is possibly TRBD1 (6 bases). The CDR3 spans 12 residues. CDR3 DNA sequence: TGTGCCGGCAGTTTAGAGTCACGGGACACCTTCTTT. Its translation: CAGSLESRDTFF.

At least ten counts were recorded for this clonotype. The CDR3 sequence is CASSLGLARSADTQYF. In DNA form, the CDR3 reads TGTGCCAGCAGCCTCGGACTAGCGCGGTCGGCAGATACGCAGTATTTT. The gene calls are TRBV11-2 and TRBJ2-3; 9 bases fit TRBD2. The ends lost 5 bases at V and 4 bases at J; junction bases unmatched: 10. CDR1 is SGHAT, CDR2 FQNNGV, per germline. The CDR3 runs 16 residues.

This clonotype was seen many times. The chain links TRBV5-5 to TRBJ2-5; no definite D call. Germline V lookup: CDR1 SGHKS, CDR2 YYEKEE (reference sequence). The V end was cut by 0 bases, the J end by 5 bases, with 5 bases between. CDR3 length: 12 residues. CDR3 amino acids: CASSLVLETQYF. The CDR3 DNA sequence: TGTGCCAGCAGCTTGGTTTTGGAGACCCAGTACTTC.

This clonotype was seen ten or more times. CDR3 residues: CASSLAGGAITEAFF. In DNA, the CDR3 is TGTGCCAGCAGCTTAGCGGGGGGGGCGATCACTGAAGCTTTCTTT. The chain employs TRBV7-2 and TRBJ1-1, with D tentatively TRBD1 (6 bases). CDR3 length equals 15 residues. The germline gives CDR1 SGHTA, CDR2 FQGNSA. The ends were cut back, 0 bases at V and 4 bases at J, with 12 bases in the middle.

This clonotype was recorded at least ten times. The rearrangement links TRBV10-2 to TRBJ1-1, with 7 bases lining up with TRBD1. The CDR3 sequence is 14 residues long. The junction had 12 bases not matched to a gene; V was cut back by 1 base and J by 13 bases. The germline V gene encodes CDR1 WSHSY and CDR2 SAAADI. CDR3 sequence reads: CASSEFQGGDSVFF. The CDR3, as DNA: TGCGCCAGCAGTGAGTTCCAAGGGGGCGACTCTGTTTTCTTT.

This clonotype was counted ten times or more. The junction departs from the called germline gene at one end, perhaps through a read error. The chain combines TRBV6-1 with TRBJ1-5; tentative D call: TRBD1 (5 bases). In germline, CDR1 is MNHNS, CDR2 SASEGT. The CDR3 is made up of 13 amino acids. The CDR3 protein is CVSNGASNQPQHF. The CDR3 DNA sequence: TGTGTCAGCAATGGGGCCAGCAATCAGCCCCAGCATTTT.

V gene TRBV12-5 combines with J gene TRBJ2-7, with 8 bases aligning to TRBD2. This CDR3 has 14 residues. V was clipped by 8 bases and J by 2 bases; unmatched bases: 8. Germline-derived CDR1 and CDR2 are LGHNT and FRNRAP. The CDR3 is CASLLAGHPYEQYF. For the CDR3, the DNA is TGTGCTAGTCTCCTAGCGGGCCATCCCTACGAGCAGTACTTC.

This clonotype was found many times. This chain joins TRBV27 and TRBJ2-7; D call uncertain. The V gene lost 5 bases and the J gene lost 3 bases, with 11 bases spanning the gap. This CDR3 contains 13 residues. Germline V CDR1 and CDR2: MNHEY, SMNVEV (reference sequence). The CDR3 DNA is TGTGCCAGCAGTCCCATGCGCCTCTACGAGCAGTACTTC. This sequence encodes CASSPMRLYEQYF.

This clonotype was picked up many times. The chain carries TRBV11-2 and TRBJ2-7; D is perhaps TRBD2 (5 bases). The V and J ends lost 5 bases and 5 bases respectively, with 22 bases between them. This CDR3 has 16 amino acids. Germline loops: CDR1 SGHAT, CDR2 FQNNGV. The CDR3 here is CASSPPWTGRAHEQYF. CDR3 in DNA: TGTGCCAGCAGCCCCCCCTGGACGGGAAGGGCCCACGAGCAGTACTTC.

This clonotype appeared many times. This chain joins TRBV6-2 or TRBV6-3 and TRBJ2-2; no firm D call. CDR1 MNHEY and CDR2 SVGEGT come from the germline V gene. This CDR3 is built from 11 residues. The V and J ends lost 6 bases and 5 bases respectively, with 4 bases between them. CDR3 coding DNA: TGTGCCAGCAGCAGAACCGGGGAGCTGTTTTTT. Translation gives CASSRTGELFF.

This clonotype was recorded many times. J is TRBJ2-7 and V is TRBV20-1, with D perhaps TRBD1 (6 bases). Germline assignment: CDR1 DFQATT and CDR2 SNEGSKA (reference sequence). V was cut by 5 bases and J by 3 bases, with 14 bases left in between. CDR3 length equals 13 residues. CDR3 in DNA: TGCAGTGCTGACCGGGACACCGACTACGAGCAGTACTTC. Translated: CSADRDTDYEQYF.

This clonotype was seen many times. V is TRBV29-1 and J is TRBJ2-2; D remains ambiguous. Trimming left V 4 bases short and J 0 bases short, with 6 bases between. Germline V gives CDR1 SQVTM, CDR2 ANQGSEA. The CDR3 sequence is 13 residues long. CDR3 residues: CSVAPTNTGELFF. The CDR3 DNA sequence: TGCAGCGTTGCTCCTACGAACACCGGGGAGCTGTTTTTT.

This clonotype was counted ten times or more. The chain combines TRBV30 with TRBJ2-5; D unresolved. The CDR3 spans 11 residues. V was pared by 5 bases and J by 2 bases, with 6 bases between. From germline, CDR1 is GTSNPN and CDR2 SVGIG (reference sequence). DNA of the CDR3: TGTGCCTGGGCTAGTCAAGAGACCCAGTACTTC. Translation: CAWASQETQYF.